The 3 T cell receptor beta chains below all came from one sample that was sequenced in a study of CD4 T cells in relation to SARS-CoV-2 and coronaviruses. Profiling relied on immunoSEQ multiplex PCR, and the TCRdb table lists in-frame clones only, not all of them. This sample has about 37,000 clones; 80% to 90% occur once, and the top ten carry over 3%. The specimen was memory CD4+ T cells from PBMCs. The receptors derive from an adult with COVID-19.

The chain recombines TRBV6-5 with TRBJ2-3, with D hard to call. V dropped 7 bases and J dropped 0 bases, with 5 bases sitting between them. CDR1 and CDR2 (germline): MNHEY, SVGAGI. This CDR3 region has 12 residues. The chain's CDR3 is CASTGSTDTQYF. The CDR3 bases are TGTGCCAGCACCGGTAGCACAGATACGCAGTATTTT.

V is TRBV6-2 or TRBV6-3 and J is TRBJ2-5, with 7 bases lining up with TRBD1. Germline CDR1 reads MNHEY; CDR2 reads SVGEGT. Losses at the gene ends were 6 bases for V and 4 bases for J; bases not matched to a gene: 11. The CDR3 runs to 15 residues. CDR3 in DNA: TGTGCCAGCAGCTCTGACAGGGAGAGGGGAGAGACCCAGTACTTC. This translates into CASSSDRERGETQYF.

V usage is TRBV6-4 and J usage is TRBJ1-3, with D tentatively TRBD1 (6 bases). V shed 7 bases and J shed 0 bases, with 13 bases lying between them. Germline V gene data show CDR1 as MRHNA and CDR2 as SNTAGT. The CDR3 is 15 residues long. DNA of the CDR3: TGTGCCAGCACACTCCGGGACAACTCTGGAAACACCATATATTTT. It is translated as CASTLRDNSGNTIYF.